This TCR beta chain was captured in a study of blood T cell repertoires in COVID-19. In the study overall: Collection of acute and convalescent COVID-19 samples took place in the United States, Italy and Spain. PBMCs, B-cell-depleted T cells, or T cells provided the cDNA or gDNA that made up the material.

Germline V lookup: CDR1 MDHEN, CDR2 SYDVKM. V lost 3 bases to trimming and J lost 7 bases, with 9 bases between them. The CDR3 covers 12 residues. Measured with immunoSEQ multiplex PCR; TCRdb has only the in-frame clones, and not every one. The sample yields tens of thousands of clones, 80% to 90% seen once. This TCR derives from a woman in her sixties with acute or convalescent COVID-19. Sequenced: peripheral blood. The V and J genes are TRBV28 and TRBJ1-1, with D maybe TRBD1 (6 bases). This CDR3 reads CASSFLGGEAFF. The CDR3 DNA reads TGTGCCAGCAGTTTTCTAGGGGGTGAAGCTTTCTTT.